These 10 T cell receptor beta chains were sequenced from one sample in a study of T cell responses to AZD1222 COVID-19 vaccine. The table came from immunoSEQ multiplex PCR; TCRdb's copy has only in-frame clones and leaves some out. The table records under 200,000 clones, 70% to 90% of them present only once. The sequences come from peripheral blood, collected 28 days after the second AZD1222 dose. The origin of the receptors is an adult who received the AZD1222 COVID-19 vaccine.

This sequence joins TRBV5-5 and TRBJ2-7, with D maybe TRBD2 (6 bases). V lost 5 bases and J lost 0, with 15 bases in between. The CDR3 consists of 15 residues. Germline-derived CDR1 and CDR2 are SGHKS and YYEKEE (reference sequence). The CDR3 bases are TGTGCCAGCAGTTTCCCGGGACTCTCCTCCTACGAGCAGTACTTC. Protein sequence: CASSFPGLSSYEQYF.

CDR3 coding DNA: TGTGCCAGCACAGCGGGAGATACGCAGTATTTT. This encodes CASTAGDTQYF. The V call is TRBV9, the J call TRBJ2-3; TRBD2 is a possible D gene (6 bases). Germline V lookup: CDR1 SGDLS, CDR2 YYNGEE. Trimming took 6 bases from V and 5 from J, leaving 7 bases between them. The CDR3 consists of 11 residues.

The chain employs TRBV7-2 and TRBJ2-1, with TRBD2 matching 15 bases. The length of the CDR3 is 16 residues. Germline-derived CDR1 and CDR2 are SGHTA and FQGNSA. Trimming at V came to 5 bases and at J to 12 bases, leaving 11 bases not matched to a gene. Written as DNA, the CDR3 is TGTGCCAGCAGCGCAGGCCTGGGACTAGCGGGAGGTGGGCAGTTCTTC. Translating gives CASSAGLGLAGGGQFF.

This clone was seen only once. The sample holds other DNA sequences that translate to the same CDR3. This rearrangement joins TRBV9 to TRBJ1-6; D remains ambiguous. The CDR3 has 12 residues. The V end was cut by 2 bases, the J end by 7 bases, with 4 bases between. From germline, CDR1 is SGDLS and CDR2 YYNGEE. The CDR3 loop reads CASSVGNSPLHF. In DNA, the CDR3 is TGTGCCAGCAGCGTGGGGAATTCACCCCTCCACTTT.

The gene calls are TRBV5-1 and TRBJ2-1, with unresolved D. V lost 2 bases, J lost 8 bases, and 11 bases lay in between. This CDR3 contains 13 residues. CDR1 and CDR2 from the germline V gene are SGHRS and YFSETQ. CDR3 nucleotides: TGCGCCAGCAGCTTAGAAGCTTTGGATGAGCAGTTCTTC. Protein product: CASSLEALDEQFF.

This clone was counted only a few times. The chain couples TRBV10-3 to TRBJ2-7, with TRBD2 matching over 11 bases. Trimming took 4 bases from V and 5 from J; bases not matched to a gene: 4. Germline loops: CDR1 ENHRY, CDR2 SYGVKD. The CDR3 consists of 14 residues. DNA for the CDR3: TGTGCCATCAGTGGGCTAGCGGGAGGCCACGAGCAGTACTTC. Residues: CAISGLAGGHEQYF.

The gene calls are TRBV6-5 and TRBJ2-7; 8 bases fit TRBD2. This CDR3 comprises 15 residues. Germline loops: CDR1 MNHEY, CDR2 SVGAGI. With 6 bases clipped from V and 3 bases from J, the junction kept 10 bases outside the gene matches. The chain's CDR3 is CASSLGLAGLYEQYF. In DNA form, the CDR3 reads TGTGCCAGCAGCCTCGGGTTAGCGGGACTCTACGAGCAGTACTTC.

This clone showed up just once. This rearrangement joins TRBV6-6 to TRBJ1-4, with D tentatively TRBD1 (5 bases). The CDR3 is made up of 15 amino acids. Germline V gene sequence: CDR1 MNHNY, CDR2 SVGAGI (reference sequence). Trimming stripped 2 bases from V and 3 bases from J, with 10 bases between. CDR3 in DNA: TGTGCCAGCAGTTACAGGGGACCGGCTAATGAAAAACTGTTTTTT. Protein sequence: CASSYRGPANEKLFF.

This chain links TRBV5-6 with TRBJ1-2, with D hard to call. The CDR3 loop spans 12 amino acids. Germline V CDR1 and CDR2: SGHDT, YYEEEE. Trimming took off 4 bases at V and 14 bases at J, with 18 bases between the two ends. As DNA, the CDR3 is TGTGCCAGCAGCGTCTCGCGTTCCGTTTTAACCTTC. Protein product: CASSVSRSVLTF.

This chain links TRBV6-5 with TRBJ2-3; no reliable D call. CDR1 and CDR2 from the germline V gene are MNHEY and SVGAGI. Trimming removed 6 bases at V and 6 bases at J, with 10 bases between. This CDR3 region has 12 residues. The CDR3 DNA follows: TGTGCCAGCAGCCGGGTTGGTGATACGCAGTATTTT. Protein product: CASSRVGDTQYF.